One and the same sample provided the 5 T cell receptor beta chains below, sequenced in a study of OX40 agonist ivuxolimab in advanced cancers. The data were produced by immunoSEQ multiplex PCR, yet TCRdb's version contains in-frame clones alone and is incomplete. The sample has roughly 67,000 clones; roughly 80% are singletons. The source was CD4+ or CD8+ T cells sorted from blood, collected in a trial of the OX40 agonist ivuxolimab. The origin of the receptors is an adult with an advanced solid tumor such as melanoma, head and neck, liver or kidney cancer.

The gene calls are TRBV9 and TRBJ2-2, with 12 nucleotides matching TRBD2. The V and J ends lost 3 bases and 4 bases, in that order; junction bases with no gene match: 4. The germline V gene has CDR1 SGDLS and CDR2 YYNGEE. CDR3 length: 16 residues. The CDR3 bases are TGTGCCAGCAGCGGATCTAGCGGGAGGGCCACCGGGGAGCTGTTTTTT. Its translation is CASSGSSGRATGELFF.

This clone was seen only a few times. V gene TRBV28 combines with J gene TRBJ2-7, with 7 bases identical to TRBD1. This CDR3 is built from 13 residues. The germline V gene encodes CDR1 MDHEN and CDR2 SYDVKM. J was trimmed by 5 bases and V by 6 bases; bases with no gene match: 7. In nucleotides, the CDR3 is TGTGCCAGCAGGCAACAGGGGATGAACGAGCAGTACTTC. This gives the protein CASRQQGMNEQYF. Full variable domain (rest looked up from reference TRBV28 and TRBJ2-7): DVKVTQSSRYLVKRTGEKVFLECVQDMDHENMFWYRQDPGLGLRLIYFSYDVKMKEKGDIPEGYSVSREKKERFSLILESASTNQTSMYLCASRQQGMNEQYFGPGTRLTVT.

This rearrangement joins TRBV5-6 to TRBJ2-2; D is perhaps TRBD1 (5 bases). The CDR3 is 16 amino acids. The germline CDR1 and CDR2 sequences are SGHDT and YYEEEE. V was pared by 0 bases and J by 1 base, with 10 bases between. CDR3 residues: CASSLEGPVNTGELFF. The CDR3 DNA reads TGTGCCAGCAGCTTGGAGGGGCCAGTGAACACCGGGGAGCTGTTTTTT.

V is TRBV4-3 and J is TRBJ1-2; TRBD1 matches 7 bases. Germline trimming cut 0 bases from V and 8 bases from J; bases unmatched to any gene: 6. Per germline, CDR1 LGHNA and CDR2 YSLEER. This CDR3 comprises 14 residues. The CDR3 here is CASSQDQDRRGYTF. Here the CDR3 DNA reads TGCGCCAGCAGCCAAGATCAGGACAGGCGCGGCTACACCTTC.

This chain connects TRBV28 to TRBJ2-3, with 8 bases matching TRBD2. J gave up 0 bases and V 6 bases, and 29 bases lay outside the gene matches. Germline loops: CDR1 MDHEN, CDR2 SYDVKM. The CDR3 extends over 23 amino acids. Here the CDR3 reads CASSIGAPLFRLSSGASTDTQYF. For the CDR3, the DNA is TGTGCCAGCAGCATCGGTGCCCCCCTATTCAGATTAAGTAGCGGGGCAAGCACAGATACGCAGTATTTT.